This T cell receptor beta chain was sequenced for a study of regulatory T cells in long-lasting Graves disease. Study-level background: Antithyroid drug use was under 3 months in newly diagnosed Graves' patients.

Points on this clonotype: A read error is possible here, since a much larger clone lies one base away.

The CDR3 consists of 13 residues. Unmatched junction bases numbered 2, after V lost 1 base and J lost 5 bases. Germline V gives CDR1 SEHNR, CDR2 FQNEAQ (reference sequence). Through Arm-PCR of CDR3 regions and iRepertoire HTBI primers, TCR beta libraries were built. Authors' data handling: Identification yielded about 66 TRBV and more than 12 TRBJ segments across samples. TCRdb recomputed calls from the multiplex PCR reads with MiXCR, one row per CDR3 protein. The V and J calls come from TCRdb's annotation, not from the publication. Of around 250,000 distinct CDR3 sequences detected, around 18% appear once; the ten largest clones hold 14%. Sample time point: newly diagnosed GD, antithyroid drugs for less than 3 months. Researchers made the TCR library from RNA that was extracted from PBMCs. Separately, the same data were catalogued under a study of T cells in Graves' hyperthyroidism and ophthalmopathy.

The chain uses TRBV7-9 and TRBJ2-7, with 7 bases aligning to TRBD2. Sequences were derived from peripheral blood mononuclear cells (PBMCs), sampled at new diagnosis, from a patient treated with antithyroid drugs. The TCR sequence derives from a woman aged 30 to 39 with Graves disease. The CDR3 DNA follows: TGTGCCAGCAGCTTAGGGGGGGGGAACGAGCAGTACTTC. Protein product: CASSLGGGNEQYF.